The 20 T cell receptor beta chains in this list originate from one sample, sequenced in a study of cytotoxic CD8 clonotypes in ibrutinib-treated CLL. This table comes from immunoSEQ multiplex PCR, and its TCRdb copy is limited to in-frame clones, with some not included. The table lists about 76,000 clones, over 65% of them singletons. Material: PBMCs, obtained after 24 months of ibrutinib treatment. Receptors were obtained from a human donor with chronic lymphocytic leukemia.

The chain uses TRBV5-1 and TRBJ1-3, with 8 bases fitting TRBD1. This CDR3 comprises 17 residues. Germline CDR1 is SGHRS and CDR2 is YFSETQ. Trimming took 4 bases from V and 2 from J; bases not matched to a gene: 11. CDR3 DNA sequence: TGCGCCAGCAGCAGCCGGACAGGGACGGTCCCTGGAAACACCATATATTTT. This sequence encodes CASSSRTGTVPGNTIYF. Supplemented by reference TRBV5-1 and TRBJ1-3, the full variable domain reads KAGVTQTPRYLIKTRGQQVTLSCSPISGHRSVSWYQQTPGQGLQFLFEYFSETQRNKGNFPGRFSGRQFSNSRSEMNVSTLELGDSALYLCASSSRTGTVPGNTIYFGEGSWLTVV.

The J gene is TRBJ2-1, the V gene TRBV9, with a weak D call TRBD2 (5 bases). Per the germline V gene, CDR1 is SGDLS and CDR2 is YYNGEE. V lost 0 bases and J 2 bases, leaving 15 bases between the germline ends. The CDR3 consists of 17 residues. The CDR3: CASSVAGSGIAYNEQFF. CDR3 nucleotide sequence: TGTGCCAGCAGCGTAGCGGGATCGGGAATAGCCTACAATGAGCAGTTCTTC.

This clone was counted between two and nine times. CDR3 sequence: CASRGQGRGYGYTF. The CDR3 DNA reads TGTGCCAGCAGAGGACAGGGGAGGGGCTATGGCTACACCTTC. The chain carries TRBV28 and TRBJ1-2; 9 nucleotides line up with TRBD1. The CDR3 spans 14 residues. The junction had 6 bases not matched to a gene; V was cut back by 6 bases and J by 4 bases. Germline V lookup: CDR1 MDHEN, CDR2 SYDVKM.

J is TRBJ1-1 and V is TRBV10-2, with 11 bases identical to TRBD1. Germline loops: CDR1 WSHSY, CDR2 SAAADI. This CDR3 spans 14 amino acids. V lost 6 bases, J lost 11 bases, and 11 bases stayed unmatched. The DNA for the CDR3 is TGCGCCAGCAGCCAAACAAGCGGGGACAGGGGGGCTTTCTTT. Translated, it gives CASSQTSGDRGAFF.

J is TRBJ2-3 and V is TRBV11-2; 10 bases line up with TRBD1. Germline V gives CDR1 SGHAT, CDR2 FQNNGV. The CDR3 has 18 residues. V dropped 1 base and J dropped 0; count of bases not matched to a gene: 7. The CDR3 region is CASSLGQGARSSTDTQYF. The CDR3 region has the DNA TGTGCCAGCAGCTTAGGACAGGGGGCCAGGTCTAGCACAGATACGCAGTATTTT.

The V call is TRBV16, the J call TRBJ2-1; 8 bases are a match to TRBD2. V shed 4 bases and J 0 bases; nucleotides not matched to a gene: 8. Per germline, CDR1 KGHSY and CDR2 FQNENV. The CDR3 length is 17 residues. For the CDR3, the DNA is TGTGCCAGCAGCCCGTTACTAGCGGAGAGCTCCTACAATGAGCAGTTCTTC. Translating gives CASSPLLAESSYNEQFF.

The V call is TRBV29-1, the J call TRBJ2-3, with D maybe TRBD2 (6 bases). Per the germline V gene, CDR1 is SQVTM and CDR2 is ANQGSEA. Trimming left V 3 bases short and J 2 bases short, with 12 bases between. The CDR3 is 14 amino acids. Here the CDR3 reads CSVEGSGSTDTQYF. In DNA, the CDR3 is TGCAGCGTTGAGGGAAGCGGGTCCACAGATACGCAGTATTTT.

The genes are TRBV5-6 and TRBJ1-2, with TRBD1 as a possible D gene (5 bases). The V end lost 4 bases, the J end lost 2 bases, and 12 bases lay between the germline ends. This CDR3 comprises 14 residues. Looked up from germline, CDR1 is SGHDT and CDR2 is YYEEEE. The CDR3 loop reads CASSHVAGNYGYTF. The CDR3 DNA reads TGTGCCAGCAGCCATGTGGCAGGGAACTATGGCTACACCTTC.

DNA of the CDR3: TGTGCCAGTAGTATATCTGGGTCTAGGGAGCAGTACTTC. Translation gives CASSISGSREQYF. This chain joins TRBV19 and TRBJ2-7; D is uncertain. CDR3 length: 13 amino acids. The germline V gene encodes CDR1 LNHDA and CDR2 SQIVND (reference sequence). Trimming pared 2 bases from V and 7 bases from J, leaving 12 bases between.

The chain carries TRBV5-1 and TRBJ2-7; D perhaps matches TRBD1 (5 bases). Trimming stripped 6 bases from V and 3 bases from J, with 7 bases between. Germline CDR1 SGHRS, CDR2 YFSETQ. There are 11 residues in the CDR3. The CDR3 region is CASIGDYEQYF. Here the CDR3 DNA reads TGCGCCAGCATAGGGGACTACGAGCAGTACTTC.

V gene TRBV4-2 combines with J gene TRBJ2-7; 7 positions agree with TRBD1. CDR1 LGHNA and CDR2 YNFKEQ come from the germline V gene. After removal of 2 bases from V and 7 bases from J, the junction contained 8 bases not matched to a gene. CDR3 length: 14 amino acids. CDR3 nucleotide sequence: TGTGCCAGCAGCCAACAGGGGGAGCTGGGGGAGCAGTACTTC. Translated, it gives CASSQQGELGEQYF.

This chain links TRBV19 with TRBJ1-4, with D uncertain. Germline V CDR1 and CDR2: LNHDA, SQIVND (reference sequence). The CDR3 runs 16 residues. Between the trimmed V and J ends, which lost 4 bases and 0 bases, there was a span of 12 bases. CDR3 residues: CASSRQPTATNEKLFF. CDR3 in DNA: TGTGCCAGTAGTAGGCAACCTACCGCAACTAATGAAAAACTGTTTTTT.

J is TRBJ2-5 and V is TRBV5-1; 8 bases match TRBD1. V gave up 8 bases and J gave up 2 bases; unmatched junction bases: 8. This CDR3 has 14 residues. Germline V gene lookup returns CDR1 SGHRS and CDR2 YFSETQ. This CDR3 is CASNADRGQETQYF. DNA for the CDR3: TGCGCCAGTAATGCTGACAGGGGACAAGAGACCCAGTACTTC.

This sequence joins TRBV5-1 and TRBJ1-5; no firm D call. The length of the CDR3 is 13 residues. CDR1 SGHRS and CDR2 YFSETQ come from the germline V gene. V was clipped by 4 bases and J by 4 bases, with 9 bases between them. CDR3 in DNA: TGCGCCAGCAGCATCGAAGGAAATCAGCCCCAGCATTTT. Its protein product is CASSIEGNQPQHF.

The chain combines TRBV18 with TRBJ2-1; 11 nucleotides match TRBD1. Trimming took 3 bases from V and 5 from J; bases not matched to a gene: 30. The CDR3 has 24 amino acids. Germline-derived CDR1 and CDR2 are KGHSH and LQKENI. The CDR3 is CASSPPRTGGTSSGSHRGHNEQFF. In nucleotides, the CDR3 is TGTGCCAGCTCACCTCCTAGGACAGGGGGCACTAGCTCTGGGTCACACAGGGGACACAATGAGCAGTTCTTC.

J is TRBJ2-7 and V is TRBV19; 10 nucleotides align to TRBD2. Germline V CDR1 and CDR2: LNHDA, SQIVND (reference sequence). V was pared by 5 bases and J by 6 bases, with 10 bases of the junction left unmatched. This CDR3 is 15 amino acids long. CDR3: CASSASGRALGEQYF. As DNA, the CDR3 is TGTGCCAGTAGTGCGAGCGGGAGGGCCCTAGGCGAGCAGTACTTC.

The chain links TRBV5-4 to TRBJ2-5; 8 nucleotides line up with TRBD2. Unmatched junction bases numbered 4, after V lost 2 bases and J lost 1 base. Germline V lookup: CDR1 SGHNT, CDR2 YYREEE (reference sequence). The CDR3 is made up of 15 amino acids. DNA for the CDR3: TGTGCCAGCAGCTTTAGCGGGAAGACCCAAGAGACCCAGTACTTC. This gives the protein CASSFSGKTQETQYF.

The V and J genes are TRBV10-3 and TRBJ2-1; the D is unclear. CDR1 and CDR2 (germline): ENHRY, SYGVKD. The CDR3 extends over 12 amino acids. Trimming took 4 bases from V and 6 from J, leaving 7 bases between them. The CDR3 nucleotides are TGTGCCATCAGTGGGTCCAGCAATGAGCAGTTCTTC. Its protein product is CAISGSSNEQFF.

V and J are TRBV7-9 and TRBJ1-6; D gene uncertain. Per the germline V gene, CDR1 is SEHNR and CDR2 is FQNEAQ (reference sequence). The CDR3 covers 12 residues. V dropped 5 bases and J dropped 10 bases, with 9 bases sitting between them. CDR3 nucleotides: TGTGCCAGCAGCGCTGAGGGATCACCCCTCCACTTT. Amino acid sequence: CASSAEGSPLHF.

As DNA, the CDR3 is TGTGCCAGCAGCTTAAGGGTGGGGGCCACAGATACGCAGTATTTT. Translated: CASSLRVGATDTQYF. The gene calls are TRBV11-1 and TRBJ2-3, with a weak D call TRBD1 (6 bases). Germline V gives CDR1 SGHAT, CDR2 FQDESV (reference sequence). This CDR3 has 15 amino acids. Trimming cost V 2 bases and J 2 bases, with 11 bases left between them.